The clone carrying this T cell receptor beta chain was seen at least ten times. Its antigen is unidentified. This sample is part of a study of prognosis after radiotherapy for stage I lung cancer. General study points: Tumor-specific status of the expanded TCR clones was not determined in the analysis.

Genomic DNA provided the template from which TCR beta CDR3 was amplified by two-round multiplex PCR. The use of primers specific to each TRBV and TRBJ gene characterized first-round PCR. TCRdb re-derived calls from the multiplex PCR reads in MiXCR, one entry per CDR3 protein. The sample lists almost 40,000 distinct CDR3 sequences, around 22% occurring once. V dropped 7 bases and J dropped 4; count of bases not matched to a gene: 7. This CDR3 region has 14 residues. Germline lookup yields CDR1 SNHLY and CDR2 FYNNEI. The chain joins TRBV2 to TRBJ1-3; TRBD1 matches 7 bases. This TCR came from a donor of 50 years or more with non-small cell lung cancer. The sample here was PBMCs, taken before or after stereotactic body radiation therapy (not recorded which). CDR3 region: CASIRGGPGNTIYF. The CDR3 DNA sequence: TGTGCCAGCATCAGGGGGGGGCCGGGAAACACCATATATTTT.